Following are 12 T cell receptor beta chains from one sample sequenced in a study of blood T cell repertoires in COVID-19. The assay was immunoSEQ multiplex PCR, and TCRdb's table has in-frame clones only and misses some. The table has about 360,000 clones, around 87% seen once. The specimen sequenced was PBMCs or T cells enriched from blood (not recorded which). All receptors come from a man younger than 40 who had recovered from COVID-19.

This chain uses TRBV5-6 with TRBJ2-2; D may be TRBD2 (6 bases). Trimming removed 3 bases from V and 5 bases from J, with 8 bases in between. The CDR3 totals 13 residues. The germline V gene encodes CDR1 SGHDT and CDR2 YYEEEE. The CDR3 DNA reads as TGTGCCAGCAGCTACGGGGGTACCGGGGAGCTGTTTTTT. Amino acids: CASSYGGTGELFF.

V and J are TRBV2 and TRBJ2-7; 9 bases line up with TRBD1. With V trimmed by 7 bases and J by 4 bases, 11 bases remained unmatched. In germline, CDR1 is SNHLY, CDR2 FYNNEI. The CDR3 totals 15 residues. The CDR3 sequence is CASIKVWDRVYEQYF. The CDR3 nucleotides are TGTGCCAGCATCAAAGTCTGGGACAGGGTATACGAGCAGTACTTC.

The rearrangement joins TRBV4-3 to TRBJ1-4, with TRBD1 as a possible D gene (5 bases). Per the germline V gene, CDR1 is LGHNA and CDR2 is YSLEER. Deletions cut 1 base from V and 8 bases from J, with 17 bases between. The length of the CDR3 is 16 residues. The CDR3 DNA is TGCGCCAGCAGCCAAGCGTTCGGAGGGGTTGGGGAAAAACTGTTTTTT. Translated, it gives CASSQAFGGVGEKLFF.

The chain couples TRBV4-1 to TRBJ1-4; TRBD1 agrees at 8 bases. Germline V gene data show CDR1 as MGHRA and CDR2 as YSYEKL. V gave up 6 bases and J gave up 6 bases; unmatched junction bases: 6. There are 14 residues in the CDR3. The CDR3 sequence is CASRKPGGDEKLFF. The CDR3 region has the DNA TGCGCCAGCAGAAAACCAGGGGGCGATGAAAAACTGTTTTTT.

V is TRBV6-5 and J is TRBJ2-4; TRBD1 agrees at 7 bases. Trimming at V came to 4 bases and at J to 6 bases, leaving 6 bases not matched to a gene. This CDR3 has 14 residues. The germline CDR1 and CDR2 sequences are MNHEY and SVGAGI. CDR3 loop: CASSSSGTANIQYF. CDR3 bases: TGTGCCAGCAGTTCCTCCGGGACAGCAAACATTCAGTACTTC.

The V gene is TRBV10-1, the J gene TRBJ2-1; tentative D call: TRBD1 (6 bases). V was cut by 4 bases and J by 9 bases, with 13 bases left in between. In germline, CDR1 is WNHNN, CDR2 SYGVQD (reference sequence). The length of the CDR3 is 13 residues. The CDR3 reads CASSVRDTGEQFF. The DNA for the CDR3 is TGCGCCAGCAGTGTCCGGGACACCGGTGAGCAGTTCTTC.

CDR3: CASSQDPGASYNEQFF. In nucleotides, the CDR3 is TGTGCCAGCAGCCAAGATCCTGGGGCGTCTTACAATGAGCAGTTCTTC. This rearrangement joins TRBV3-1 (or the pseudogene TRBV3-2) to TRBJ2-1; the D gene is possibly TRBD1 (5 bases). Germline assignment: CDR1 LGHDT and CDR2 YNNKEL (reference sequence). The CDR3 covers 16 residues. Between the trimmed V and J ends, which lost 0 bases and 4 bases, there was a span of 13 bases.

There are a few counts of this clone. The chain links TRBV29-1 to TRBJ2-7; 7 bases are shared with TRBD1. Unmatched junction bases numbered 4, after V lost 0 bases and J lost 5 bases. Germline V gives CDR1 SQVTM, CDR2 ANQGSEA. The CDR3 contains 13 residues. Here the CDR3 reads CSVEDLGGNEQYF. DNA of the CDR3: TGCAGCGTTGAAGACCTAGGGGGCAACGAGCAGTACTTC.

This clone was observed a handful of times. The CDR3 is CASSQSASISNQPQHF. In nucleotides, the CDR3 is TGCGCCAGCAGCCAATCAGCGTCCATTAGCAATCAGCCCCAGCATTTT. V and J are TRBV4-1 and TRBJ1-5; D remains ambiguous. V was shortened by 2 bases and J by 0 bases, with 11 bases between the two germline ends. CDR3 length equals 16 residues. Looked up from germline, CDR1 is MGHRA and CDR2 is YSYEKL.

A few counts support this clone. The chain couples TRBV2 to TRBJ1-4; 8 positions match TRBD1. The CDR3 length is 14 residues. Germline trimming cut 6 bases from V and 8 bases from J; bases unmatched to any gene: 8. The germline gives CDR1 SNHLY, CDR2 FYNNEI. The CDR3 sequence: CASRLRGRGEKLFF. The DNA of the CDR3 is TGTGCCAGCAGACTCAGGGGGCGAGGAGAAAAACTGTTTTTT. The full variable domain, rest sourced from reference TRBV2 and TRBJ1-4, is EPEVTQTPSHQVTQMGQEVILRCVPISNHLYFYWYRQILGQKVEFLVSFYNNEISEKSEIFDDQFSVERPDGSNFTLKIRSTKLEDSAMYFCASRLRGRGEKLFFGSGTQLSVL.

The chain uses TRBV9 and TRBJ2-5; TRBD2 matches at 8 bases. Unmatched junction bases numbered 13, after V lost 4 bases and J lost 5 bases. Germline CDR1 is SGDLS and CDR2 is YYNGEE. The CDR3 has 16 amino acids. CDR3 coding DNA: TGTGCCAGCAGCCAACGGGGGGGCTCACCCGGGGAGACCCAGTACTTC. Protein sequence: CASSQRGGSPGETQYF.

The CDR3 DNA sequence: TGTGCCAGCAGCCCCTACCCGGACAGGGCAGAGACCCAGTACTTC. Amino acids: CASSPYPDRAETQYF. The chain carries TRBV7-3 and TRBJ2-5, with 8 bases matching TRBD1. There are 15 residues in the CDR3. Losses at the gene ends were 5 bases for V and 4 bases for J; bases not matched to a gene: 9. CDR1 SGHTA and CDR2 FQGTGA come from the germline V gene.